Each of the 15 T cell receptor beta chains below was sequenced from the same sample in a study of T cells in Graves' hyperthyroidism and ophthalmopathy. Amplification targeted TCR beta CDR3 regions from RNA transcripts. HTBI primers were the set used in a first-round RT-PCR of the TCR CDR3. TCRdb analysed the multiplex PCR reads with MiXCR anew, one entry per CDR3 protein. The profile shows fewer than 350,000 distinct CDR3 sequences, roughly 20% of them singletons. The sample consisted of blood. These receptors came from a woman in her thirties or forties with Graves' ophthalmopathy.

This clonotype was recorded many times. The chain recombines TRBV15 with TRBJ2-7, with a possible D match to TRBD1 (6 bases). Trimming took off 0 bases at V and 1 base at J, with 10 bases between the two ends. The CDR3 is 15 residues long. Germline V gene sequence: CDR1 LNHNV, CDR2 YYDKDF (reference sequence). The CDR3 protein is CATSRDKDRSYEQYF. In nucleotides, the CDR3 is TGTGCCACCAGCAGAGATAAGGACAGATCCTACGAGCAGTACTTC.

This clonotype was seen repeatedly, ten times or more. The chain is built from TRBV30 and TRBJ1-6; the D gene is possibly TRBD1 (5 bases). The CDR3 totals 20 residues. Germline loops: CDR1 GTSNPN, CDR2 SVGIG (reference sequence). The V gene lost 2 bases and the J gene lost 0 bases, with 23 bases spanning the gap. The CDR3, as DNA: TGTGCCTGGAGTCTCTATCGAGGGACGGGCTCTAGCTCCTATAATTCACCCCTCCACTTT. Amino acid sequence: CAWSLYRGTGSSSYNSPLHF.

CDR3 in DNA: TGCGCCAGCAGCTGGGGGGAGGACAGGAGGAACACTGAAGCTTTCTTT. Encoded protein: CASSWGEDRRNTEAFF. The V and J genes are TRBV5-1 and TRBJ1-1; 7 nucleotides align to TRBD1. The CDR3 runs 16 residues. In germline, CDR1 is SGHRS, CDR2 YFSETQ. The V gene end was trimmed by 3 bases and the J gene end by 1 base; junction bases not matched to a gene: 9.

In nucleotides, the CDR3 is TGTGCCAGCAGTGTTTTACTGAACACTGAAGCTTTCTTT. Translated, it gives CASSVLLNTEAFF. The genes are TRBV2 and TRBJ1-1; D is unresolved. V lost 4 bases to trimming and J lost 0 bases, with 6 bases between them. This CDR3 is 13 amino acids long. Per the germline V gene, CDR1 is SNHLY and CDR2 is FYNNEI.

In this sample, this clonotype turned up a few times. This sequence joins TRBV4-1 and TRBJ2-7; perhaps TRBD1 as D (6 bases). The CDR3 is 14 residues long. Germline CDR1 reads MGHRA; CDR2 reads YSYEKL. Trimming stripped 4 bases from V and 2 bases from J, with 12 bases between. CDR3 protein: CASSRGQTTYEQYF. CDR3 nucleotide sequence: TGCGCCAGCAGCCGGGGGCAGACGACCTACGAGCAGTACTTC.

The rearrangement uses TRBV28 and TRBJ2-5, with D possibly matching TRBD2 (6 bases). Trimming stripped 2 bases from V and 3 bases from J, with 13 bases between. The germline V gene has CDR1 MDHEN and CDR2 SYDVKM. The CDR3 length is 15 residues. The CDR3 sequence is CASSLRGTGEETQYF. CDR3 coding DNA: TGTGCCAGCAGTTTACGAGGGACGGGGGAAGAGACCCAGTACTTC.

This clonotype was seen at least ten times. This chain uses TRBV28 with TRBJ1-5, with D hard to call. V lost 1 base and J 6 bases, leaving 10 bases between the germline ends. The CDR3 consists of 14 residues. Looked up from germline, CDR1 is MDHEN and CDR2 is SYDVKM. Here the CDR3 DNA reads TGTGCCAGCAGTTTATATTCGGGTTCTCAGCCCCAGCATTTT. It is translated as CASSLYSGSQPQHF.

In this sample, this clonotype turned up many times. The chain is built from TRBV27 and TRBJ1-1; a possible D gene is TRBD1 (6 bases). V lost 0 bases to trimming and J lost 0 bases, with 17 bases between them. This CDR3 has 18 amino acids. CDR1 and CDR2 from the germline V gene are MNHEY and SMNVEV (reference sequence). The CDR3 DNA follows: TGTGCCAGCAGTTTATCGTTTTACAGGGCGGAGGTGAACACTGAAGCTTTCTTT. This translates into CASSLSFYRAEVNTEAFF.

About this clonotype: One end of the junction is discordant with germline, which a read error may explain. This chain joins TRBV20-1 and TRBJ2-5; 8 nucleotides match TRBD2. CDR1 is DFQATT and CDR2 is SNEGSKA in the germline V gene (reference sequence). The CDR3 is 13 residues long. As DNA, the CDR3 is TGCAGTGCCAGAGGACTAGCCGGAGAGACCCAGTACTTC. This codes for CSARGLAGETQYF.

This clonotype was counted ten times or more. V gene TRBV12-3 or TRBV12-4 combines with J gene TRBJ1-1; D may be TRBD1 (6 bases). V lost 4 bases, J lost 6 bases, and 18 bases lay in between. The CDR3 has 15 amino acids. CDR3 coding DNA: TGTGCCAGCAGTTCACCAGGACAGAGCCATCCTGAAGCTTTCTTT. It translates to CASSSPGQSHPEAFF.

The V gene is TRBV20-1, the J gene TRBJ1-5; no clear D. This CDR3 has 12 amino acids. Germline values: CDR1 DFQATT, CDR2 SNEGSKA (reference sequence). V lost 3 bases, J lost 7 bases, and 10 bases lay in between. The CDR3 nucleotides are TGCAGTGCTAGTCCGGTAGGACAGCCCCAGCATTTT. This sequence encodes CSASPVGQPQHF.

The chain employs TRBV5-6 and TRBJ2-1; 7 positions agree with TRBD1. Germline CDR1 is SGHDT and CDR2 is YYEEEE. The CDR3 runs 15 residues. J was trimmed by 12 bases and V by 3 bases; bases with no gene match: 15. The CDR3 nucleotides are TGTGCCAGCAGCTGGGACAGTTGGGGCGGCGAAGGGCAGTTCTTC. Protein product: CASSWDSWGGEGQFF.

This clonotype occurred many times. The CDR3 DNA follows: TGTGCCAGCAGCTTATGGCAGGGGCGCGAGCAGTACTTC. Protein sequence: CASSLWQGREQYF. The chain recombines TRBV7-2 with TRBJ2-7; D possibly corresponds to TRBD1 (6 bases). Deletions cut 2 bases from V and 6 bases from J, with 11 bases between. The CDR3 contains 13 residues. The germline CDR1 and CDR2 sequences are SGHTA and FQGNSA.

In the case of this clonotype: The junction differs from germline at one of its ends, possibly a read error. The chain uses TRBV11-1 and TRBJ1-1, with a possible D match to TRBD1 (6 bases). The CDR3 contains 18 residues. Germline lookup yields CDR1 SGHAT and CDR2 FQDESV (reference sequence). DNA for the CDR3: TGTGCCAGCAGCTTAGCGGGCCAGGGGATTGGGATGAACACTGAAGCTCTCTTT. It encodes CASSLAGQGIGMNTEALF.

This clonotype was counted between two and nine times. The CDR3 DNA sequence: TGCGCCAGCAGCCAAGATGAACAGGGTATCTATGGCTACACCTTC. Its translation: CASSQDEQGIYGYTF. The V call is TRBV4-1, the J call TRBJ1-2; a possible D gene is TRBD1 (6 bases). V was clipped by 0 bases and J by 4 bases, with 12 bases between them. The CDR3 runs 15 residues. Germline V gene lookup returns CDR1 MGHRA and CDR2 YSYEKL.